This entry features one T cell receptor beta chain sequence. Its antigen is not identified. Germline V gene lookup returns CDR1 LNHDA and CDR2 SQIVND (reference sequence). The CDR3 length is 15 residues. V shed 4 bases, J shed 1 base, and the junction held 4 bases outside the gene matches. Recipients boosted at about 4 weeks or about 12 weeks are pooled. Clones were read by immunoSEQ multiplex PCR, and TCRdb kept only the in-frame ones, dropping some. The table shows approximately 120,000 clones, with around 85% occurring only once. This specimen comes from a study of T cell responses to AZD1222 COVID-19 vaccine. General observations from the study: Receipt of two AZD1222 doses was followed by a rise in Spike-specific TCR breadth and depth. It should be noted that donors were predominantly white British and more often female, and clonal diversity was possibly underestimated.

This TCR was recovered from an adult who received the AZD1222 COVID-19 vaccine. Sample: peripheral blood, taken 28 days after the second AZD1222 dose. V gene TRBV19 combines with J gene TRBJ2-7; 10 bases are shared with TRBD1. In DNA form, the CDR3 reads TGTGCCAGTAGTAGGGGACAGGGGCCTTCCTACGAGCAGTACTTC. Its protein is CASSRGQGPSYEQYF.